Presented here are 29 T cell receptor beta chains from one specimen sequenced in a study of response to subunit inactivated influenza vaccine. MiXCR was run by TCRdb on the RT-PCR reads, yielding one entry per CDR3 protein. This table holds 650,000 to 700,000 distinct CDR3 sequences, 15% to 18% found once. Sequenced here: PBMCs from blood, sampled about 12 days after vaccination. All receptors derive from a man aged 45 to 65 who received an inactivated influenza vaccine.

V and J are TRBV12-3 or TRBV12-4 and TRBJ2-3; 7 bases align to TRBD1. Trimming cost V 3 bases and J 0 bases; bases outside gene matches: 3. This CDR3 has 15 amino acids. The CDR3 reads CASSLGQQSTDTQYF. The CDR3 DNA is TGTGCCAGCAGTTTGGGACAGCAGAGCACAGATACGCAGTATTTT.

The chain joins TRBV11-2 to TRBJ2-1, with no clear D. Germline V CDR1 and CDR2: SGHAT, FQNNGV. The CDR3 runs 11 residues. Trimming left V 5 bases short and J 7 bases short, with 6 bases between. In nucleotides, the CDR3 is TGTGCCAGCAGCCGGATGAATGAGCAGTTCTTC. Translated: CASSRMNEQFF.

This clonotype has more than one count but fewer than ten. The chain recombines TRBV28 with TRBJ2-5; 11 nucleotides agree with TRBD1. V was pared by 4 bases and J by 5 bases, with 9 bases of the junction left unmatched. Germline loops: CDR1 MDHEN, CDR2 SYDVKM. The CDR3 sequence is 16 residues long. This chain's CDR3 is CASSSRTGGIRETQYF. The CDR3 nucleotides read TGTGCCAGCAGTTCTCGGACAGGGGGCATCAGGGAGACCCAGTACTTC.

This clonotype has a count of ten or more. The J gene is TRBJ2-1, the V gene TRBV12-3 or TRBV12-4, with D maybe TRBD2 (5 bases). The CDR3 has 15 residues. V lost 4 bases, J lost 2 bases, and 12 bases lay in between. The CDR3 spells CASSSPLVTYNEQFF. Written as DNA, the CDR3 is TGTGCCAGCAGTTCTCCACTAGTAACCTACAATGAGCAGTTCTTC.

This clonotype appeared a few times. The V call is TRBV20-1, the J call TRBJ1-1, with D maybe TRBD1 (5 bases). Germline V gives CDR1 DFQATT, CDR2 SNEGSKA (reference sequence). V was pared by 1 base and J by 0 bases, with 12 bases between. CDR3 length: 15 amino acids. CDR3 in amino acids: CSARVSGNMNTEAFF. CDR3 sequence (DNA): TGCAGTGCTAGAGTCTCAGGGAATATGAACACTGAAGCTTTCTTT.

As concerns this clonotype: Germline and junction disagree at one end, which may indicate a read error. This chain links TRBV7-7 with TRBJ2-2; D call uncertain. Per germline, CDR1 SSHAT and CDR2 FNYEAQ (reference sequence). The CDR3 length is 13 residues. As DNA, the CDR3 is TGTGCTAGCAGCTCGGAATTGACCGGGGAGCTGTTTTTT. Amino acids: CASSSELTGELFF.

The rearrangement joins TRBV12-3 or TRBV12-4 to TRBJ2-1, with D tentatively TRBD2 (6 bases). V was cut by 1 base and J by 14 bases, with 18 bases left in between. The CDR3 has 14 residues. In nucleotides, the CDR3 is TGTGCCAGCAGTTTAGAATCGGAGGGGCAGGCGGAGTTCTTC. It codes for CASSLESEGQAEFF.

This clonotype turned up a few times. The chain uses TRBV6-5 and TRBJ1-6, with D unclear. V gave up 0 bases and J gave up 7 bases, with 10 bases separating them. The CDR3 runs 15 residues. Germline V CDR1 and CDR2: MNHEY, SVGAGI. The CDR3 DNA follows: TGTGCCAGCAGTTACTCGTCCGGGAGGAATTCACCCCTCCACTTT. Protein product: CASSYSSGRNSPLHF.

The chain couples TRBV7-2 to TRBJ2-1; no reliable D call. V was cut by 2 bases and J by 9 bases, with 5 bases left in between. This CDR3 contains 11 residues. Per germline, CDR1 SGHTA and CDR2 FQGNSA. In DNA form, the CDR3 reads TGTGCCAGCAGCTTAACAGCTGAGCAGTTCTTC. This codes for CASSLTAEQFF.

The genes are TRBV18 and TRBJ2-1; 8 bases match TRBD1. Germline trimming cut 6 bases from V and 4 bases from J; bases unmatched to any gene: 14. Germline CDR1 and CDR2: KGHSH and LQKENI. CDR3 length: 17 residues. The chain's CDR3 is CASSQLLGTGVYNEQFF. CDR3 bases: TGTGCCAGCTCCCAATTACTCGGGACAGGAGTTTACAATGAGCAGTTCTTC.

This clonotype has only one observation. The V call is TRBV15, the J call TRBJ1-2; D gene uncertain. CDR1 LNHNV and CDR2 YYDKDF come from the germline V gene (reference sequence). Trimming removed 0 bases from V and 6 bases from J, with 5 bases in between. This CDR3 has 12 amino acids. Here the CDR3 DNA reads TGTGCCACCAGCAGAGATCGGAATGGCTACACCTTC. It encodes CATSRDRNGYTF. The full variable domain, with the rest looked up from reference TRBV15 and TRBJ1-2, is DAMVIQNPRYQVTQFGKPVTLSCSQTLNHNVMYWYQQKSSQAPKLLFHYYDKDFNNEADTPDNFQSRRPNTSFCFLDIRSPGLGDTAMYLCATSRDRNGYTFGSGTRLTVV.

This clonotype appeared a few times. This rearrangement joins TRBV7-9 to TRBJ2-1, with 10 bases matching TRBD2. The germline gives CDR1 SEHNR, CDR2 FQNEAQ (reference sequence). Germline trimming cut 5 bases from V and 3 bases from J; bases unmatched to any gene: 10. The CDR3 consists of 17 residues. In DNA, the CDR3 is TGTGCCAGCAGCCCAGCCGGACTAGCGGACAACTACAATGAGCAGTTCTTC. Amino acid sequence: CASSPAGLADNYNEQFF.

V usage is TRBV12-3 or TRBV12-4 and J usage is TRBJ1-4; TRBD1 aligns across 7 bases. This CDR3 is 11 amino acids long. V shed 5 bases, J shed 16 bases, and the junction held 7 bases outside the gene matches. In DNA form, the CDR3 reads TGTGCCAGCAGTCGGGGGGACAGCAGGTTTTTT. As protein: CASSRGDSRFF.

This clonotype turned up a few times. This chain joins TRBV3-1 and TRBJ2-7; D may correspond to TRBD1 or TRBD2 (5 bases each). This CDR3 region has 16 residues. Trimming shortened V by 6 bases and J by 2 bases, and 20 bases separated the two germline ends. Germline V gives CDR1 LGHDT, CDR2 YNNKEL (reference sequence). CDR3 nucleotide sequence: TGTGCCAGCAGGCAAAATGAGGGCAGGGAAACCTACGAGCAGTACTTC. Translation: CASRQNEGRETYEQYF.

This rearrangement joins TRBV20-1 to TRBJ1-1, with unresolved D. CDR1 and CDR2 (germline): DFQATT, SNEGSKA (reference sequence). The CDR3 totals 12 residues. The germline V and J ends were trimmed by 3 bases and 5 bases, with 10 bases remaining between them. The CDR3 bases are TGCAGTGCTAGTGAGAAGTTTACTGAAGCTTTCTTT. It is translated as CSASEKFTEAFF.

This clonotype has only a few counts. The V and J genes are TRBV20-1 and TRBJ2-3; the D call may be TRBD1 or TRBD2 (5 bases each). The CDR3 is 15 amino acids. Trimming removed 5 bases from V and 0 bases from J, with 15 bases in between. From germline, CDR1 is DFQATT and CDR2 SNEGSKA (reference sequence). The DNA of the CDR3 is TGCAGTGCTCAACGGGGCGGGCCCAGCACAGATACGCAGTATTTT. This codes for CSAQRGGPSTDTQYF.

The chain is built from TRBV29-1 and TRBJ1-2; no definite D call. This CDR3 contains 8 residues. V dropped 7 bases and J dropped 12 bases, with 9 bases sitting between them. CDR1 and CDR2 from the germline V gene are SQVTM and ANQGSEA. CDR3 in amino acids: CSADFDTF. The CDR3 region has the DNA TGCAGCGCTGATTTTGACACCTTC.

This rearrangement joins TRBV27 to TRBJ2-7; 10 bases line up with TRBD2. V shed 4 bases, J shed 3 bases, and the junction held 3 bases outside the gene matches. The length of the CDR3 is 14 residues. Germline V gives CDR1 MNHEY, CDR2 SMNVEV (reference sequence). In DNA, the CDR3 is TGTGCCAGCAGTTGGGCTAGCGGGAGCTACGAGCAGTACTTC. Translating it yields CASSWASGSYEQYF.

This clonotype was recorded a few times. The chain carries TRBV3-1 and TRBJ2-1; 11 positions match TRBD2. The V and J ends lost 1 base and 8 bases, in that order; junction bases with no gene match: 10. This CDR3 is built from 17 residues. Germline V CDR1 and CDR2: LGHDT, YNNKEL (reference sequence). The CDR3 nucleotides are TGTGCCAGCAGCCAAGGGCTAGCGGGGGGAGGGTTGGATGAGCAGTTCTTC. It yields the protein CASSQGLAGGGLDEQFF.

This clonotype showed up many times. This rearrangement joins TRBV21-1 to TRBJ2-5. TRBV21-1 is recorded as a pseudogene. The CDR3 has 12 amino acids. The CDR3: CASSKKKTPWYF. Written as DNA, the CDR3 is TGTGCCAGCAGCAAGAAGAAGACACCCTGGTACTTC.

The V and J genes are TRBV12-3 or TRBV12-4 and TRBJ2-4, with TRBD1 identical over 10 bases. J lost 8 bases, V lost 5 bases, and 9 bases had no gene match. This CDR3 has 15 residues. The DNA for the CDR3 is TGTGCCAGCAGTCTATACGGGACAGGGGAGGACATTCAGTACTTC. Translating gives CASSLYGTGEDIQYF.

This chain links TRBV5-6 with TRBJ2-1, with 9 nucleotides matching TRBD2. Germline V gene data show CDR1 as SGHDT and CDR2 as YYEEEE. Trimming removed 4 bases from V and 2 bases from J; junction bases left unmatched: 4. The CDR3 has 15 amino acids. The CDR3 DNA reads TGTGCCAGCAGCCCGAGGACTAGCGCCTACAATGAGCAGTTCTTC. It translates to CASSPRTSAYNEQFF.

The chain uses TRBV9 and TRBJ2-2; the match to TRBD2 covers 13 bases. The junction had 3 bases not matched to a gene; V was cut back by 3 bases and J by 4 bases. Germline V CDR1 and CDR2: SGDLS, YYNGEE. The CDR3 sequence is 16 residues long. DNA of the CDR3: TGTGCCAGCAGCGATACTAGCGGGAGGGTCACCGGGGAGCTGTTTTTT. Amino acids: CASSDTSGRVTGELFF.

The V gene is TRBV12-3 or TRBV12-4, the J gene TRBJ2-3; 7 bases are shared with TRBD1. V lost 4 bases and J lost 2; bases outside the gene matches: 9. The CDR3 has 16 residues. CDR3 DNA: TGTGCCAGCAGTTCCGGCCCACAGGGGATCACAGATACGCAGTATTTT. This translates into CASSSGPQGITDTQYF.

This clonotype has only a few counts. V is TRBV7-9 and J is TRBJ2-1, with 9 bases that match TRBD1. Germline CDR1 and CDR2: SEHNR and FQNEAQ (reference sequence). Trimming cost V 5 bases and J 7 bases; bases outside gene matches: 12. The CDR3 has 16 amino acids. The chain's CDR3 is CASSQTGTGSLNEQFF. As DNA, the CDR3 is TGTGCCAGCAGCCAAACCGGGACAGGGTCCTTGAATGAGCAGTTCTTC.

This clonotype was detected a few times. The chain recombines TRBV12-3 or TRBV12-4 with TRBJ2-5; TRBD1 matches 12 bases. The V and J ends lost 1 base and 5 bases, in that order; junction bases with no gene match: 5. The CDR3 consists of 16 residues. The CDR3 spells CASSLVGTGGRETQYF. CDR3 in DNA: TGTGCCAGCAGTTTAGTAGGGACAGGGGGCAGGGAGACCCAGTACTTC.

This clonotype was seen repeatedly, ten times or more. The CDR3 nucleotides are TGTGCCAGCAGCTTCCAGGGGACAGATACGCAGTATTTT. This encodes CASSFQGTDTQYF. The J gene is TRBJ2-3, the V gene TRBV12-3 or TRBV12-4; tentatively, D is TRBD1 (6 bases). V was pared by 6 bases and J by 3 bases, with 10 bases between. There are 13 residues in the CDR3.

The chain links TRBV29-1 to TRBJ1-2, with D perhaps matching TRBD1 (5 bases). V dropped 4 bases and J dropped 5 bases, with 11 bases sitting between them. From germline, CDR1 is SQVTM and CDR2 ANQGSEA. The length of the CDR3 is 12 residues. The CDR3 DNA reads as TGCAGCGTTGTATCGACAGTTTATGGCTACACCTTC. This encodes CSVVSTVYGYTF.

This clonotype was detected only a few times. This chain uses TRBV20-1 with TRBJ1-6; D might be TRBD1 (5 bases). With 3 bases removed from V and 6 bases from J, the gap between germline ends came to 9 bases. This CDR3 contains 13 residues. Germline CDR1 reads DFQATT; CDR2 reads SNEGSKA (reference sequence). The chain's CDR3 is CSARQGGNSPLHF. CDR3 sequence (DNA): TGCAGTGCTAGGCAGGGTGGTAATTCACCCCTCCACTTT.